This TCR beta chain was documented in a study of CD8 T cells in Susac syndrome. Random hexamers were used to reverse transcribe 0.5 to 1 ug of RNA. The TCR beta CDR3 was amplified by immunoSEQ multiplex PCR across 54 Vbeta, 13 Jbeta. One entry per CDR3 protein results from TCRdb running MiXCR on the immunoSEQ multiplex PCR reads. The repertoire holds 170,000 or so distinct CDR3 sequences, with over 85% as singletons. Trimming shortened V by 2 bases and J by 3 bases, and 10 bases separated the two germline ends. The CDR3 contains 13 residues. Germline CDR1 and CDR2: SQVTM and ANQGSEA. This sequence was found in a human donor with multiple sclerosis. Specimen: CD4+ T cells from PBMCs. The genes are TRBV29-1 and TRBJ2-5; D is possibly TRBD1 (5 bases). CDR3 nucleotide sequence: TGCAGCGTTGAAAAGCAGACAGAAGAGACCCAGTACTTC. Encoded protein: CSVEKQTEETQYF.